The sequence of this TCR beta chain was determined in a study of blood T cell repertoires in COVID-19. The V and J ends lost 4 bases and 3 bases respectively, with 10 bases between them. This CDR3 spans 13 amino acids. From germline, CDR1 is SGDLS and CDR2 YYNGEE. Clones were sequenced by immunoSEQ multiplex PCR, and TCRdb holds only the in-frame ones, with some missing. The sample consists of over 150,000 clones, around nine tenths of them appearing once. The gene calls are TRBV9 and TRBJ1-2; no clear D gene. The specimen sequenced was peripheral blood. This clonotype was obtained from a man aged 45-65 years with COVID-19, enrolled during active disease. CDR3 protein: CASSRTGDYGYTF. CDR3 in DNA: TGTGCCAGCAGCCGGACGGGAGACTATGGCTACACCTTC. Using reference TRBV9 and TRBJ1-2 for the parts outside the CDR3, the full variable domain is DSGVTQTPKHLITATGQRVTLRCSPRSGDLSVYWYQQSLDQGLQFLIQYYNGEERAKGNILERFSAQQFPDLHSELNLSSLELGDSALYFCASSRTGDYGYTFGSGTRLTVV.